The source of this TCR beta chain is a study of blood T cell repertoires in COVID-19. As for the study in general: The origin of the acute and convalescent COVID-19 samples was the United States, Italy and Spain. Sources were T cells, B-cell-depleted T cells, or PBMCs; the material itself was cDNA or gDNA.

The CDR3 contains 20 residues. V dropped 0 bases and J dropped 0; count of bases not matched to a gene: 11. Germline assignment: CDR1 SGHTA and CDR2 FQGNSA. In the original processing: It was from reference gene primer amplification that nucleated cell counts were estimated. Some clones are missing from TCRdb's copy, which holds only in-frame ones; the method was immunoSEQ multiplex PCR. Clonal size and the V and J genes are those of that table, whereas D and trimming came from the DNA. The sample shows 160,000 or so clones, 80% to 90% of them seen only once. This clone was detected only once. The TCR originated in a woman in her thirties or forties with acute or convalescent COVID-19. The chain joins TRBV7-2 to TRBJ2-6; 7 nucleotides align to TRBD1. Sequencing was carried out using peripheral blood. The CDR3 nucleotides are TGTGCCAGCAGCTTAGCCCCCGTAGCGACAGGGCTCTCTGGGGCCAACGTCCTGACTTTC. Residues: CASSLAPVATGLSGANVLTF.